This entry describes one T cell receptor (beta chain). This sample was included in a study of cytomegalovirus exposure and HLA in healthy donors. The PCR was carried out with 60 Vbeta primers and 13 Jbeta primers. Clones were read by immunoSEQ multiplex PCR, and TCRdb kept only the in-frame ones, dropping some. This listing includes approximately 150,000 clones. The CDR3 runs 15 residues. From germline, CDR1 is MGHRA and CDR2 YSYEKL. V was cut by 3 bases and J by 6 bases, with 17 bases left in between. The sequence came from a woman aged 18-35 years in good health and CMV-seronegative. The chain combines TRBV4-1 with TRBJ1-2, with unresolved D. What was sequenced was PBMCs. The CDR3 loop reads CASSHRQGSNHGYTF. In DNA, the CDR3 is TGCGCCAGCAGCCACCGACAAGGAAGCAACCATGGCTACACCTTC.